The rows below give T cell receptor beta chains drawn from one sample of a study of blood T cell repertoires in COVID-19. Clones were sequenced by immunoSEQ multiplex PCR, and TCRdb holds only the in-frame ones, with some missing. The data contain roughly 200,000 clones, around nine tenths of them seen just once; the ten biggest clones take up approximately 6.2%. The sequenced sample was peripheral blood. These receptor sequences come from a man between 60 and 75 years old who had recovered from COVID-19. Each CDR3 is given with its conserved first and last residue. The D gene is left open where the match is weak. The size of a clone is reported for some rows only, either as once, few or many, or as a class for expanded clones.

>TRBV9|.|TRBJ1-1|.
TGTGCCAGCAGCAATGCTGACACCCCTGCTGAAGCTTTCTTT
CASSNADTPAEAFF
>TRBV23-1|.|TRBJ1-1|TRBD1
TGCGCCAGCAGTGACCCCACCTTGACAGGGTGGAACACTGAAGCTTTCTTT
CASSDPTLTGWNTEAFF
>TRBV18|.|TRBJ2-4|.
TGTGCCAGCTCACCCGAGCGTGGAAGAAACATTCAGTACTTC
CASSPERGRNIQYF
>TRBV5-4|.|TRBJ1-1|TRBD1
TGTGCCAGCAGCTACGGACAGGGGGACACTGAAGCTTTCTTT
CASSYGQGDTEAFF
>TRBV11-3|.|TRBJ2-1|.
TGTGCCAGCAGCCACGACACAGTGGAGCAGTTCTTC
CASSHDTVEQFF
>TRBV6-5|once|TRBJ1-1|.
TGTGCCAGCAGAACAACAGGGTACACTGAAGCTTTCTTT
CASRTTGYTEAFF
>TRBV6-5|.|TRBJ2-2|TRBD2
TGTGCCAGCACCAGGGAGGATGGGAGGGGCGGGGAGCTGTTTTTT
CASTREDGRGGELFF
>TRBV10-2|.|TRBJ2-1|.
TGCGCCAGCAGGGGGGGATCCGAACCAAACAATGAGCAGTTCTTC
CASRGGSEPNNEQFF
>TRBV4-1|few|TRBJ1-3|.
TGCGCCAGCAGCCAAGATAGTGCGGGGTCTGGAAACACCATATATTTT
CASSQDSAGSGNTIYF
>TRBV9|.|TRBJ1-2|.
TGTGCCAGCAGCGTAGGGCAGGGGATGGACTATGGCTACACCTTC
CASSVGQGMDYGYTF
>TRBV30|.|TRBJ1-2|.
TGTGCCTGGGAGACAGTACCTAACTATGGCTACACCTTC
CAWETVPNYGYTF
>TRBV18|.|TRBJ1-2|TRBD1
TGTGCCAGCTCACTCGGACAGGGTAACTATGGCTACACCTTC
CASSLGQGNYGYTF
>TRBV7-2|.|TRBJ1-5|TRBD1
TGTGCCAGCAGCCCGGGACAGGGGGGACGTCAGCCCCAGCATTTT
CASSPGQGGRQPQHF
>TRBV28|many|TRBJ2-6|TRBD1
TGTGCCAGCACCACGGAGAGGGGGCGTAGATACGGGGCCAACGTCCTGACTTTC
CASTTERGRRYGANVLTF
>TRBV7-2|.|TRBJ2-6|TRBD2
TGTGCCAGCAGCTCGGGGGGTGGCTCTGGGGCCAACGTCCTGACTTTC
CASSSGGGSGANVLTF
>TRBV19|.|TRBJ1-5|TRBD1
TGTGCCAGTATACAGGACAGGAGTACGGATAGCAATCAGCCCCAGCATTTT
CASIQDRSTDSNQPQHF
>TRBV7-6|.|TRBJ1-3|TRBD1
TGTGCCAGCAGCTTAGACAGGGGGATAACTGGAAACACCATATATTTT
CASSLDRGITGNTIYF
>TRBV7-8|.|TRBJ1-2|TRBD1
TGTGCCAGCAGCTTAGTTTTGACAGGGATCTATGGCTACACCTTC
CASSLVLTGIYGYTF
>TRBV19|.|TRBJ2-4|.
TGTGCCAGCAGATTATTCCAGGGAGCCAAAAACATTCAGTACTTC
CASRLFQGAKNIQYF
>TRBV13|.|TRBJ2-5|TRBD2
TGTGCCAGCAGCTTAGAGGCTAGCGGGGGGTACCAAGAGACCCAGTACTTC
CASSLEASGGYQETQYF
>TRBV5-4|.|TRBJ2-5|TRBD1
TGTGCCAGCAGCCACCCGGGACAGAAAGAGACCCAGTACTTC
CASSHPGQKETQYF
>TRBV3-1/TRBV3-2|.|TRBJ1-1|.
TGTGCCAGCAGGGCCCCGATGAACACTGAAGCTTTCTTT
CASRAPMNTEAFF
>TRBV28|once|TRBJ2-6|.
TGTGCCAGCAGTGGCCGTGGTCAGGCTGGGGCCAACGTCCTGACTTTC
CASSGRGQAGANVLTF
>TRBV11-2|.|TRBJ2-7|TRBD2
TGTGCCAGCAGCTTAGTAGCGGGAGGGTTCTACGAGCAGTACTTC
CASSLVAGGFYEQYF
>TRBV28|.|TRBJ2-1|TRBD1
TGTGCCAGCAGCGGGACAGGGACTCTGTCGGGTGAGCAGTTCTTC
CASSGTGTLSGEQFF
>TRBV7-2|.|TRBJ1-4|TRBD1
TGTGCCAGCAGCTTAGGACAGGGGAATGAAAAACTGTTTTTT
CASSLGQGNEKLFF
>TRBV9|many|TRBJ1-6|TRBD1
TGTGCCAGCAGCTCTCTGCCTCAGGGGGCGTATAATTCACCCCTCCACTTT
CASSSLPQGAYNSPLHF
>TRBV19|.|TRBJ2-3|TRBD2
TGTGCCAGTAGTATAGGAGGCGGGGGAGGCACAGATACGCAGTATTTT
CASSIGGGGGTDTQYF
>TRBV20-1|few|TRBJ1-2|.
TGCAGTGCTGGTCAGGGGACTGGCTACACCTTC
CSAGQGTGYTF
>TRBV10-3|.|TRBJ1-1|TRBD1
TGTGCCATCAGAGGGGGACAGGAGATGAACACTGAAGCTTTCTTT
CAIRGGQEMNTEAFF
>TRBV15|.|TRBJ1-6|.
TGTGCCACCAGCAGGGAGTTGGGGCGCTGGAGCTCCTATAATTCACCCCTCCACTTT
CATSRELGRWSSYNSPLHF
>TRBV18|.|TRBJ1-4|.
TGTGCCAGCTCACCTACCCTAGGACAGTTCCTCGGAAATGAAAAACTGTTTTTT
CASSPTLGQFLGNEKLFF
>TRBV18|.|TRBJ2-6|TRBD2
TGTGCCAGCTCACCAACTAGCGGGGGGCCTCCCCTCTCTGGGGCCAACGTCCTGACTTTC
CASSPTSGGPPLSGANVLTF
>TRBV18|.|TRBJ1-2|TRBD1
TGTGCCAGCTCACCAACACAGGGGGCGCTTTTCTATGGCTACACCTTC
CASSPTQGALFYGYTF
>TRBV2|.|TRBJ2-1|.
TGTGCCAGTGCTCCTAACAATGAGCAGTTCTTC
CASAPNNEQFF
>TRBV27|.|TRBJ2-1|TRBD1
TGTGCCAGCAGTTCGACTCCCGGGACAGGGGTGGATGAGCAGTTCTTC
CASSSTPGTGVDEQFF